This TCR beta chain is from a study of Graves' ophthalmopathy and Graves' hyperthyroidism. Study-wide results and caveats: Predictions made by the model for ophthalmopathy progression reached roughly 64% sensitivity and just under 75% specificity.

The authors amplified TCR beta CDR3 regions from RNA transcripts. Second-round multiplex PCR came after a first-round RT-PCR that employed HTBI primers. A single record per CDR3 protein comes from TCRdb applying MiXCR to the multiplex PCR reads. The data show 200,000 to 300,000 distinct CDR3 sequences, less than 55% seen once. The ends were cut back, 0 bases at V and 7 bases at J, with 9 bases in the middle. Germline values: CDR1 DFQATT, CDR2 SNEGSKA (reference sequence). The CDR3 has 12 amino acids. Moderate-to-severe activity, CAS at least 3, NOSPECS at least 4 and duration under 3 months characterized donors with ophthalmopathy. Lactation, pregnancy, uncontrolled infections and other autoimmune diseases were all grounds for excluding patients. Regarding this clonotype: The antigen is unknown.

The specimen was peripheral blood. The TCR originated in an adult man with Graves' ophthalmopathy. This sequence joins TRBV20-1 and TRBJ2-5; D remains ambiguous. CDR3 sequence reads: CSARDSFRTQYF. The DNA of the CDR3 is TGCAGTGCTAGAGACTCCTTTCGGACCCAGTACTTC.